This T cell receptor (beta chain) was sequenced during a study of T-cell reconstitution after alpha-beta-depleted transplantation in children. A few counts support this clonotype. During its preparation, the TCRbeta library received unique molecular identifiers. TCRdb itself ran the PCR reads through MiXCR, one entry per CDR3 protein. In the table there are 490,000 or so distinct CDR3 sequences, around 13% of which are singletons. The J segment lost 3 bases and the V segment lost 10 bases, leaving 23 bases of the junction unmatched. The CDR3 spans 20 residues. The clonotype comes from a human donor who donated a stem cell graft to a child with combined immunodeficiency. Sample: PBMCs from the stem cell graft donor, taken from the stem cell graft. This chain uses TRBV12-3 or TRBV12-4 with TRBJ2-1, with 11 bases aligning to TRBD2. DNA of the CDR3: TGTGCCACCGAGGGGCAGGGCGCGGTAGCGGGAGGGCCATTCTACAATGAGCAGTTCTTC. Residues: CATEGQGAVAGGPFYNEQFF.